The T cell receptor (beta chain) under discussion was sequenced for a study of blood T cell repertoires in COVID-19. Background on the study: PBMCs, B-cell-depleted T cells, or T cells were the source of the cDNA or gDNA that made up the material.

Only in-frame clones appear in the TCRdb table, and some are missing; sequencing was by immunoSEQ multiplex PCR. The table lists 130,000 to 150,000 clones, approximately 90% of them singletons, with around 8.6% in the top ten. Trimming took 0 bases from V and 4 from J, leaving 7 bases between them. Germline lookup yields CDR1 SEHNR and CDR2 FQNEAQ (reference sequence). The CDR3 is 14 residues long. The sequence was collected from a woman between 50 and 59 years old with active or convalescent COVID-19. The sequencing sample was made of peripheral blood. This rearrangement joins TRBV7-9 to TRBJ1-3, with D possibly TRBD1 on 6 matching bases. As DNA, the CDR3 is TGTGCCAGCAGCTTAGCTCAGGGGGGAAACACCATATATTTT. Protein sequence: CASSLAQGGNTIYF.